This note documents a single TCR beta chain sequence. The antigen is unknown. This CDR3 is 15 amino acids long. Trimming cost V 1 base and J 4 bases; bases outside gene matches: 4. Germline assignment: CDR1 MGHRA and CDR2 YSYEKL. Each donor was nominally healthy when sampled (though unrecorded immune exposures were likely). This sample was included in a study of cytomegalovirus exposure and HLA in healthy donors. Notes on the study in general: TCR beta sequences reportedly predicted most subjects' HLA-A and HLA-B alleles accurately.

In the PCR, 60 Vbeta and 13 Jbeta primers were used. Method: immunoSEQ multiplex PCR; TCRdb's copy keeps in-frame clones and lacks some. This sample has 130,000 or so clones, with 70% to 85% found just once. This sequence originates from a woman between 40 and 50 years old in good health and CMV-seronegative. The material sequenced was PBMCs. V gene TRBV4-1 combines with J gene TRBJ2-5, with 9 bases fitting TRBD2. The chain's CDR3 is CASSQGAGGIETQYF. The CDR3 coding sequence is TGCGCCAGCAGCCAAGGAGCGGGAGGAATAGAGACCCAGTACTTC.